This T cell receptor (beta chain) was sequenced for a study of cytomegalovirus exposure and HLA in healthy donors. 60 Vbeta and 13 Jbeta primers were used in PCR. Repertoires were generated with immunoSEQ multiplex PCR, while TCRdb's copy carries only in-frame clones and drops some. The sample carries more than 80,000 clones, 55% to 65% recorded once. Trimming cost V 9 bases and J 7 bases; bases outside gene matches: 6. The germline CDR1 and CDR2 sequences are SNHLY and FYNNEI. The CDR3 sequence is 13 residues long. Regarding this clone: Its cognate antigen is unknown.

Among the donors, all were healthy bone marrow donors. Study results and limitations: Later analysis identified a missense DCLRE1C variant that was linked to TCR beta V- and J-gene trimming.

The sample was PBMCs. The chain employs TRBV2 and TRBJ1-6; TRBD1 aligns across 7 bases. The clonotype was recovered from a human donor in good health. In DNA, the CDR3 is TGTGCCAGATCGGGACAGCTAAATTCACCCCTCCACTTT. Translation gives CARSGQLNSPLHF.